This T cell receptor (beta chain) was captured in a study of blood T cell repertoires in COVID-19. Study details: Acute-phase and convalescent COVID-19 samples originated in the United States, Italy and Spain. PBMCs, B-cell-depleted T cells, or T cells were the source of the cDNA or gDNA that made up the material.

Repertoires were generated with immunoSEQ multiplex PCR, while TCRdb's copy carries only in-frame clones and drops some. Of 80,000 to 95,000 clones listed, around 87% were seen once; the top ten hold about 17%. Between the trimmed V and J ends, which lost 2 bases and 0 bases, there was a span of 16 bases. Per the germline V gene, CDR1 is KGHDR and CDR2 is SFDVKD. The CDR3 has 18 residues. The chain is built from TRBV24-1 and TRBJ2-1, with D unclear. Sequencing input: peripheral blood. The source is a human donor in a cohort sampled during active COVID-19. The CDR3 sequence: CATSDSLTSESSYNEQFF. The CDR3 DNA is TGTGCCACCAGTGATTCCCTTACTTCCGAAAGCTCCTACAATGAGCAGTTCTTC.